The rows below give T cell receptor beta chains drawn from one sample of a study of shared clonotypes between healthy human individuals. Assay used: immunoSEQ multiplex PCR; TCRdb lists only in-frame clones, some missing. The profile shows a few hundred thousand clones, roughly 91% of them singletons. Sequencing was performed on memory CD8+ T cells sorted from blood. The receptors here all came from a man between 18 and 35 years old in good health. Both conserved end residues are part of each CDR3. D genes are given only for firm matches. The size entry is marked missing in some rows and otherwise reads once, few, many or a size class.

j_gene	abundance	d_gene	len	v_gene	CDR3nt	CDR3aa
TRBJ1-2	-	-	16	TRBV4-1	TGCGCCAGCAGCCAAGATTTTGGCTGGGTATCGCATGGCTACACCTTC	CASSQDFGWVSHGYTF
TRBJ1-3	-	-	16	TRBV18	TGTGCCAGCTCACCCCCCGAGGGACTGACTGGAAACACCATATATTTT	CASSPPEGLTGNTIYF
TRBJ1-3	-	TRBD1	14	TRBV27	TGTGCCAGCAGTCCGGGACAGGGAGGAAACACCATATATTTT	CASSPGQGGNTIYF
TRBJ2-7	-	-	14	TRBV21-1	TGTGCCAGCAGCAAAACCGGGACAGGGTCTGAACAGTACTTC	CASSKTGTGSEQYF
TRBJ1-1	-	-	14	TRBV4-1	TGCGCCAGCAGCCAAGACTGGGTAGGGGCTGAAGCTTTCTTT	CASSQDWVGAEAFF
TRBJ1-2	-	TRBD1	15	TRBV19	TGTGCCAGTAGTGTTACAGGGGAGGTTAACTATGGCTACACCTTC	CASSVTGEVNYGYTF
TRBJ2-7	-	-	14	TRBV5-1	TGCGCCAGCAGCTTCGGACAGATCTCCTACGAGCAGTACTTC	CASSFGQISYEQYF
TRBJ2-7	-	-	12	TRBV18	TGTGCCACTACAGAGGGGTCCTACGAGCAGTACTTC	CATTEGSYEQYF
TRBJ2-7	medium-sized	TRBD2	13	TRBV29-1	TGCAGCGTTGGGAGCGGGGAGGGGCGCGAGCAGTACTTC	CSVGSGEGREQYF
TRBJ2-6	-	-	16	TRBV12-2	TGTGCAAGTCGCTTAGCGGGGGGCTCTGGGGCCAACGTCCTGACTTTC	CASRLAGGSGANVLTF
TRBJ2-7	-	-	16	TRBV5-1	TGCGCCAGCAGCTTGCTTATCAGGGTCCCGGTCCCCGAGCAGTACTTC	CASSLLIRVPVPEQYF
TRBJ2-3	once	TRBD1	16	TRBV13	TGTGCCAGCAGCTTAACCCGGGACAGGGGCACAGATACGCAGTATTTT	CASSLTRDRGTDTQYF
TRBJ2-7	-	-	13	TRBV4-1	TGCGCCAGCAGCCAAGAGGAACTCTACGAGCAGTACTTC	CASSQEELYEQYF
TRBJ2-7	-	TRBD1	16	TRBV15	TGTGCCACCAGCAGAGAGGCCGGGACAGGTCCCTACGAGCAGTACTTC	CATSREAGTGPYEQYF
TRBJ2-7	-	TRBD1	14	TRBV10-2	TGCGCCAGCAGTGCTTACAGGGGGGCGGACGAGCAGTACTTC	CASSAYRGADEQYF
TRBJ2-2	-	-	11	TRBV19	TGTGCCAGTAGACTCACCGGGGAGCTGTTTTTT	CASRLTGELFF
TRBJ1-1	-	-	12	TRBV7-9	TGTGCCAGCAGCTTAACGGGCCACGAAGCTTTCTTT	CASSLTGHEAFF